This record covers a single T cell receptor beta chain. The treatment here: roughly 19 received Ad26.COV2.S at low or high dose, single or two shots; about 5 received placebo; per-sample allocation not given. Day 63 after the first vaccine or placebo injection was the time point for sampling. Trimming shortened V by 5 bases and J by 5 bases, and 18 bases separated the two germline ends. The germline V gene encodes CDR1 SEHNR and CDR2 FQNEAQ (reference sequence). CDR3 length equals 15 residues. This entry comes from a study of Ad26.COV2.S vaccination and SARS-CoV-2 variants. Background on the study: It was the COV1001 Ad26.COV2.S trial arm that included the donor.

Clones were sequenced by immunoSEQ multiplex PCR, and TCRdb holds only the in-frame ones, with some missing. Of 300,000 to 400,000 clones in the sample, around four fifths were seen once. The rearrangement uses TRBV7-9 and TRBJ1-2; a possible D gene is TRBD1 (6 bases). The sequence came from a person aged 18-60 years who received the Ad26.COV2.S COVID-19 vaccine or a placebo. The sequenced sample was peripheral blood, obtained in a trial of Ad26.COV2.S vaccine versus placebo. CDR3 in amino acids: CASSGEQGIEYGYTF. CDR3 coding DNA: TGTGCCAGCAGCGGCGAACAGGGAATTGAGTATGGCTACACCTTC.